This entry is about one T cell receptor beta chain. As yet, its antigen is unknown. Peripheral blood came from all dose cohorts at three timepoints. CDR1 is SGHNT and CDR2 is YYREEE in the germline V gene (reference sequence). V gave up 4 bases and J gave up 5 bases, with 15 bases separating them. The CDR3 contains 14 residues. The data were obtained in a study of OX40 agonist ivuxolimab in advanced cancers. The repertoire was sequenced with immunoSEQ multiplex PCR; TCRdb's copy has only in-frame clones and lacks some. Among tens of thousands of clones listed, more than 75% were seen once. Findings of the study overall: Nonresponders included some who also had low normalized T-cell clonal expansion.

This sample comprised CD4+ or CD8+ T cells sorted from blood, obtained in a trial of the OX40 agonist ivuxolimab. The chain has TRBV5-4 and TRBJ1-1, with unresolved D. The TCR was taken from an adult with an advanced solid tumor such as melanoma, head and neck, liver or kidney cancer. CDR3 in amino acids: CASSQPLAGTEAFF. The DNA of the CDR3 is TGTGCCAGCAGCCAACCTCTCGCGGGTACTGAAGCTTTCTTT.